Below, 26 T cell receptor beta chains from the same sample are listed, as sequenced in a study of T cell responses to AZD1222 COVID-19 vaccine. Assay used: immunoSEQ multiplex PCR; TCRdb lists only in-frame clones, some missing. The table shows fewer than 200,000 clones, with roughly nine tenths occurring only once. Sequencing used peripheral blood, obtained 28 days after the second AZD1222 dose. These TCRs come from an adult who received the AZD1222 COVID-19 vaccine.

The chain recombines TRBV30 with TRBJ1-2; D possibly corresponds to TRBD1 (5 bases). CDR3 size: 12 residues. The germline CDR1 and CDR2 sequences are GTSNPN and SVGIG (reference sequence). Trimming cost V 0 bases and J 7 bases, with 9 bases left between them. CDR3 bases: TGTGCCTGGAGTGTAGGGGATGGTGGCTACACCTTC. This sequence encodes CAWSVGDGGYTF.

This rearrangement joins TRBV5-4 to TRBJ2-6; the D call may be TRBD1 or TRBD2 (5 bases each). Germline V gene sequence: CDR1 SGHNT, CDR2 YYREEE (reference sequence). V lost 3 bases and J 2 bases, leaving 9 bases between the germline ends. The CDR3 covers 15 residues. The CDR3 spells CASSSPGPGANVLTF. The CDR3 nucleotides are TGTGCCAGCAGCTCACCGGGACCTGGGGCCAACGTCCTGACTTTC.

In DNA form, the CDR3 reads TGTGCCAGTAGTACGTCGGGACTAGCGGGAGGGAGTACCGGGGAGCTGTTTTTT. This encodes CASSTSGLAGGSTGELFF. The chain combines TRBV19 with TRBJ2-2; 16 positions agree with TRBD2. CDR1 LNHDA and CDR2 SQIVND come from the germline V gene (reference sequence). Trimming at V came to 4 bases and at J to 5 bases, leaving 7 bases not matched to a gene. This CDR3 is 18 amino acids long.

The rearrangement joins TRBV6-5 to TRBJ1-5; maybe TRBD1 (5 bases). V shed 0 bases and J shed 6 bases, with 12 bases lying between them. The CDR3 runs to 15 residues. The germline V gene encodes CDR1 MNHEY and CDR2 SVGAGI. The CDR3 nucleotides are TGTGCCAGCAGTTACTCGAATAGGGGCGGTCAGCCCCAGCATTTT. This codes for CASSYSNRGGQPQHF.

The V and J genes are TRBV5-1 and TRBJ1-2; D gene ambiguous. Deletions cut 0 bases from V and 4 bases from J, with 16 bases between. This CDR3 has 16 residues. Germline loops: CDR1 SGHRS, CDR2 YFSETQ. The CDR3 here is CASSLGGSRLGYGYTF. CDR3 sequence (DNA): TGCGCCAGCAGCTTGGGAGGTAGCCGACTAGGCTATGGCTACACCTTC.

The CDR3 loop is CASSQMVAGLGNEQFF. The DNA of the CDR3 is TGTGCCAGCAGCCAAATGGTAGCGGGCCTTGGAAATGAGCAGTTCTTC. The rearrangement joins TRBV9 to TRBJ2-1; 7 bases are shared with TRBD2. The CDR3 is 16 residues long. The germline gives CDR1 SGDLS, CDR2 YYNGEE. Trimming removed 4 bases from V and 7 bases from J; junction bases left unmatched: 14. The variable domain in full, with the rest retrieved from reference TRBV9 and TRBJ2-1, is DSGVTQTPKHLITATGQRVTLRCSPRSGDLSVYWYQQSLDQGLQFLIQYYNGEERAKGNILERFSAQQFPDLHSELNLSSLELGDSALYFCASSQMVAGLGNEQFFGPGTRLTVL.

The gene calls are TRBV6-1 and TRBJ2-6, with D possibly being TRBD2 (5 bases). The V end lost 2 bases, the J end lost 4 bases, and 12 bases lay between the germline ends. This CDR3 region has 16 residues. Germline V gives CDR1 MNHNS, CDR2 SASEGT. The chain's CDR3 is CASSESGGSGANVLTF. Here the CDR3 DNA reads TGTGCCAGCAGTGAATCCGGCGGGTCGGGGGCCAACGTCCTGACTTTC.

This chain uses TRBV12-3 or TRBV12-4 with TRBJ1-1; D remains unclear. The CDR3 is 10 amino acids. Trimming removed 6 bases from V and 2 bases from J, with 1 base in between. CDR3 loop: CASRNTEAFF. The CDR3 nucleotides read TGTGCCAGCAGAAACACTGAAGCTTTCTTT.

The chain employs TRBV2 and TRBJ2-1; possible D gene TRBD1, 6 bases. Trimming pared 7 bases from V and 13 bases from J, leaving 17 bases between. This CDR3 is built from 12 residues. CDR1 SNHLY and CDR2 FYNNEI come from the germline V gene. CDR3 sequence reads: CASTQQGRNQFF. The CDR3 coding sequence is TGTGCCAGCACCCAACAGGGAAGAAACCAGTTCTTC.

The chain links TRBV5-1 to TRBJ2-2, with 7 bases fitting TRBD2. CDR1 is SGHRS and CDR2 is YFSETQ in the germline V gene. The trim removed 0 bases at V and 1 base at J, leaving 3 bases unmatched. The CDR3 loop spans 16 amino acids. CDR3 sequence: CASSLAGGRNTGELFF. The CDR3 coding sequence is TGCGCCAGCAGCTTGGCCGGGGGGAGGAACACCGGGGAGCTGTTTTTT.

The chain recombines TRBV29-1 with TRBJ2-3, with TRBD2 matching 10 bases. Germline V gene lookup returns CDR1 SQVTM and CDR2 ANQGSEA. CDR3 size: 13 residues. V was clipped by 7 bases and J by 7 bases; unmatched bases: 8. CDR3 region: CSAKRGGQYTQYF. In nucleotides, the CDR3 is TGCAGCGCCAAGCGGGGGGGCCAATATACGCAGTATTTT.

This sequence joins TRBV10-2 and TRBJ2-3; 12 bases align to TRBD2. Looked up from germline, CDR1 is WSHSY and CDR2 is SAAADI. The CDR3 contains 16 residues. V was pared by 6 bases and J by 1 base, with 5 bases of the junction left unmatched. The CDR3 is CASRDGLAGRTDTQYF. CDR3 in DNA: TGCGCCAGCAGGGACGGACTAGCGGGACGCACAGATACGCAGTATTTT.

This clone was recorded once. The rearrangement links TRBV4-2 to TRBJ1-2; 9 bases are a match to TRBD1. This CDR3 is 16 amino acids long. From germline, CDR1 is LGHNA and CDR2 YNFKEQ. Germline trimming cut 0 bases from V and 8 bases from J; bases unmatched to any gene: 10. CDR3 in amino acids: CASSQDGGQGLLGYTF. CDR3 sequence (DNA): TGTGCCAGCAGCCAAGATGGGGGACAGGGTTTATTAGGCTACACCTTC.

There are a few counts of this clone. In the same sample, other DNA sequences code for this CDR3. V is TRBV9 and J is TRBJ2-1, with 8 positions matching TRBD2. Germline V gene lookup returns CDR1 SGDLS and CDR2 YYNGEE. V lost 1 base to trimming and J lost 3 bases; unmatched junction nucleotides: 3. The CDR3 extends over 15 amino acids. The CDR3: CASSVTSGYYNEQFF. CDR3 nucleotides: TGTGCCAGCAGCGTAACTAGCGGATACTACAATGAGCAGTTCTTC.

J is TRBJ1-1 and V is TRBV7-8; D perhaps matches TRBD1 (6 bases). This CDR3 is 14 amino acids long. CDR1 and CDR2 from the germline V gene are SGHVS and FQNEAQ. Deletions cut 3 bases from V and 0 bases from J, with 8 bases between. The CDR3 is CASSLGHLNTEAFF. The CDR3 coding sequence is TGTGCCAGCAGCTTGGGACACTTGAACACTGAAGCTTTCTTT.

The V call is TRBV3-1 (or the pseudogene TRBV3-2), the J call TRBJ1-3; a possible D gene is TRBD1 (5 bases). V was trimmed by 2 bases and J by 2 bases, leaving 10 bases between them. The CDR3 loop spans 15 amino acids. Germline CDR1 LGHDT, CDR2 YNNKEL (reference sequence). Here the CDR3 reads CASSQQGSTGNTIYF. Written as DNA, the CDR3 is TGTGCCAGCAGCCAACAGGGTTCTACTGGAAACACCATATATTTT.

This clone was counted a single time. The gene calls are TRBV30 and TRBJ2-4, with D tentatively TRBD2 (6 bases). Germline CDR1 and CDR2: GTSNPN and SVGIG (reference sequence). V shed 5 bases and J shed 1 base, with 12 bases lying between them. CDR3 length: 14 residues. The CDR3 DNA follows: TGTGCCTGGGTTCGGGCGGGGGCCAAAAACATTCAGTACTTC. Protein: CAWVRAGAKNIQYF. Full variable domain (outside the CDR3, taken from reference TRBV30 and TRBJ2-4): SQTIHQWPATLVQPVGSPLSLECTVEGTSNPNLYWYRQAAGRGLQLLFYSVGIGQISSEVPQNLSASRPQDRQFILSSKKLLLSDSGFYLCAWVRAGAKNIQYFGAGTRLSVL.

This chain joins TRBV7-9 and TRBJ1-6; D uncertain. This CDR3 spans 15 amino acids. Trimming left V 5 bases short and J 4 bases short, with 12 bases between. CDR1 is SEHNR and CDR2 is FQNEAQ in the germline V gene (reference sequence). CDR3 coding DNA: TGTGCCAGCAGCCCCGGCGGACCTTATAATTCACCCCTCCACTTT. It translates to CASSPGGPYNSPLHF.

The chain uses TRBV19 and TRBJ2-4, with D possibly called TRBD1 or TRBD2 (5 bases each). CDR3 length equals 14 residues. Trimming took off 5 bases at V and 6 bases at J, with 14 bases between the two ends. The germline V gene has CDR1 LNHDA and CDR2 SQIVND (reference sequence). Here the CDR3 DNA reads TGTGCCAGTAGTTGGGTAGGGACGATAAACATTCAGTACTTC. Residues: CASSWVGTINIQYF.

This chain joins TRBV27 and TRBJ2-7; possibly TRBD1 for D (5 bases). Germline CDR1 MNHEY, CDR2 SMNVEV (reference sequence). The CDR3 runs 13 residues. V was shortened by 4 bases and J by 3 bases, with 10 bases between the two germline ends. The chain's CDR3 is CASSSSGNYEQYF. The CDR3 nucleotides are TGTGCCAGCAGTTCCTCAGGGAACTACGAGCAGTACTTC.

V and J are TRBV27 and TRBJ1-5, with D perhaps TRBD1 (5 bases). Germline CDR1 reads MNHEY; CDR2 reads SMNVEV (reference sequence). V was pared by 2 bases and J by 7 bases, with 12 bases between. This CDR3 contains 14 residues. As DNA, the CDR3 is TGTGCCAGCAGTTTAGCAGGTTGGGGCCAGCCCCAGCATTTT. This sequence encodes CASSLAGWGQPQHF.

CDR3 nucleotides: TGTGCCTGGAATAGGGGTTCACCCCTCCACTTT. It is translated as CAWNRGSPLHF. The chain links TRBV30 to TRBJ1-6; D perhaps matches TRBD1 (5 bases). CDR3 length: 11 amino acids. Germline CDR1 is GTSNPN and CDR2 is SVGIG (reference sequence). V lost 4 bases to trimming and J lost 9 bases, with 7 bases between them.

This clone was observed once. The V gene is TRBV5-6, the J gene TRBJ1-1, with TRBD1 matching over 8 bases. CDR3 size: 12 residues. V was clipped by 5 bases and J by 6 bases; unmatched bases: 3. The V gene's germline CDR1 is SGHDT and CDR2 YYEEEE. CDR3 sequence reads: CASRLGQAEAFF. CDR3 bases: TGTGCCAGCAGACTGGGACAGGCTGAAGCTTTCTTT.

The J gene is TRBJ1-4, the V gene TRBV23-1; D might be TRBD1 (5 bases). TRBV23-1 is known as an ORF, though its function is uncertain. Trimming cost V 2 bases and J 8 bases, with 12 bases left between them. The CDR3 length is 14 residues. The DNA for the CDR3 is TGCGCCAGCAGTCAACCGAGACAGTTGGAAAAACTGTTTTTT. This codes for CASSQPRQLEKLFF.

This clone showed up just once. V and J are TRBV7-2 and TRBJ1-6; possibly TRBD1 for D (6 bases). V lost 5 bases to trimming and J lost 7 bases, with 9 bases between them. This CDR3 spans 13 amino acids. Per the germline V gene, CDR1 is SGHTA and CDR2 is FQGNSA. The CDR3 here is CASSPQGNSPLHF. In nucleotides, the CDR3 is TGTGCCAGCAGCCCGCAGGGGAATTCACCCCTCCACTTT.

This clone was observed a single time. V and J are TRBV5-6 and TRBJ1-2; tentatively, D is TRBD1 (6 bases). The CDR3 contains 15 residues. Germline CDR1 is SGHDT and CDR2 is YYEEEE. V was pared by 4 bases and J by 0 bases, with 13 bases between. The DNA of the CDR3 is TGTGCCAGCAGCCCGACAGGAGCCCCTAACTATGGCTACACCTTC. It is translated as CASSPTGAPNYGYTF.